This TCR beta chain was observed in a study of early T cells in non-severe SARS-CoV-2 infection. From the 5' RACE reads, TCRdb called clonotypes with MiXCR, one entry per CDR3 protein. Among tens of thousands of distinct CDR3 sequences listed, approximately 4.8% were seen once. In this sample, this clonotype turned up many times. Germline V gene lookup returns CDR1 DFQATT and CDR2 SNEGSKA (reference sequence). CDR3 size: 16 residues. Trimming cost V 0 bases and J 4 bases; bases outside gene matches: 11. This rearrangement joins TRBV20-1 to TRBJ1-2; TRBD1 agrees at 7 bases. This TCR came from an adult who was a healthcare worker with PCR-confirmed SARS-CoV-2 infection or an uninfected control (not recorded which). Source material: whole blood. The chain's CDR3 is CSARDPTGVEIYGYTF. CDR3 DNA: TGCAGTGCTAGAGATCCTACAGGGGTCGAGATCTATGGCTACACCTTC.